The clone carrying this T cell receptor (beta chain) was counted between two and nine times. Its antigen remains unidentified. Trimming took off 1 base at V and 6 bases at J, with 16 bases between the two ends. Germline V gene lookup returns CDR1 DFQATT and CDR2 SNEGSKA (reference sequence). This CDR3 has 15 amino acids. A sample-barcoded 5' primer and a J-beta primer mix were used in a second PCR of about 7 to 11 cycles. MiXCR was run by TCRdb on the 5' RACE reads, yielding one entry per CDR3 protein. The table shows fewer than 750,000 distinct CDR3 sequences, with approximately 52% occurring only once. These data are taken from a study of blood T cells in healthy people across ages. Study-wide results and caveats: Estimates drawn from one million T cells were deemed to understate diversity.

The TCR comes from a woman aged 80 or over in good health. The rearrangement uses TRBV20-1 and TRBJ2-1; D may be TRBD1 (7 bases). Sequencing was done on a sample of blood. The CDR3 sequence: CSARAGPQGGNEQFF. The CDR3 DNA follows: TGCAGTGCTAGAGCGGGACCGCAGGGGGGCAATGAGCAGTTCTTC.